The 9 T cell receptor beta chains presented below share a single source sample, sequenced in a study of identical twins. TCRdb reprocessed the 5' RACE reads with MiXCR, giving one entry per CDR3 protein. Among 1.5 million to 2 million distinct CDR3 sequences listed, roughly 35% were seen once. The material sequenced was cord blood. These receptors all stem from a newborn girl in good health.

Only a few counts were recorded for this clonotype. The chain joins TRBV3-1 to TRBJ2-5; 8 positions match TRBD1. This CDR3 comprises 18 residues. The V segment lost 4 bases and the J segment 2 bases; nucleotides outside the gene matches: 15. Germline V gene data show CDR1 as LGHDT and CDR2 as YNNKEL (reference sequence). CDR3 residues: CASSLPMTGVYLQETQYF. DNA for the CDR3: TGTGCCAGCAGCCTTCCAATGACAGGGGTATATTTGCAAGAGACCCAGTACTTC.

Regarding this clonotype: A much larger clone lies a single base off, so this may be a read error. This sequence joins TRBV5-1 and TRBJ2-1; D gene uncertain. Germline V gene sequence: CDR1 SGHRS, CDR2 YFSETQ. V dropped 4 bases and J dropped 3 bases, with 14 bases sitting between them. The CDR3 is 15 amino acids. The CDR3 DNA follows: TGCGCCAGCAGCCCTTGGCAGGTTGACTACAATGAGCAGTTCTTC. This translates into CASSPWQVDYNEQFF.

V gene TRBV2 combines with J gene TRBJ2-7; possibly TRBD1 or TRBD2 for D (5 bases each). Germline lookup yields CDR1 SNHLY and CDR2 FYNNEI. The CDR3 has 14 amino acids. The V end was cut by 10 bases, the J end by 7 bases, with 23 bases between. CDR3 in amino acids: CATLAGAGNNEQYF. The CDR3 DNA is TGTGCCACCTTGGCCGGGGCAGGCAACAATGAGCAGTACTTC.

Regarding this clonotype: At one end the junction does not follow the germline gene, possibly because of a read error. The rearrangement links TRBV27 to TRBJ2-5; D gene uncertain. CDR1 is MNHEY and CDR2 is SMNVEV in the germline V gene (reference sequence). This CDR3 spans 13 amino acids. Here the CDR3 DNA reads TGTGCCAGCAGTTTATCGGCGGTTGAGACCCGGTACTTC. It specifies CASSLSAVETRYF.

This clonotype was seen more than once but under ten times. The rearrangement joins TRBV4-2 to TRBJ2-7, with 7 bases fitting TRBD2. The CDR3 runs to 15 residues. Germline CDR1 and CDR2: LGHNA and YNFKEQ. Losses at the gene ends were 0 bases for V and 1 base for J; bases not matched to a gene: 3. The CDR3 loop reads CASSQDTGRSYEQYF. The CDR3 DNA is TGTGCCAGCAGCCAAGATACCGGGAGGTCCTACGAGCAGTACTTC.

This clonotype occurred many times. V and J are TRBV9 and TRBJ1-2; the D gene is possibly TRBD1 (6 bases). Trimming took off 3 bases at V and 5 bases at J, with 11 bases between the two ends. The germline V gene has CDR1 SGDLS and CDR2 YYNGEE. CDR3 size: 13 residues. CDR3 protein: CASSADRPYGYTF. The DNA for the CDR3 is TGTGCCAGCAGCGCGGACAGACCGTATGGCTACACCTTC.

Remarks on this clonotype: This may arise from a read error, as a much more abundant clone is one base away. The DNA for the CDR3 is TGTGCCATCGGTGAGAGGACAGGAGTACAAGAGACCCAGTACTTC. Protein product: CAIGERTGVQETQYF. The rearrangement links TRBV10-3 to TRBJ2-5; 7 bases agree with TRBD1. Germline values: CDR1 ENHRY, CDR2 SYGVKD. The CDR3 runs 15 residues.

There are many counts of this clonotype. This chain's CDR3 is CASSPAIGVYFTDTQYF. The CDR3 bases are TGTGCCAGCAGCCCAGCAATCGGGGTCTACTTCACAGATACGCAGTATTTT. The rearrangement uses TRBV7-9 and TRBJ2-3; a weak D match, TRBD2 (5 bases). V dropped 5 bases and J dropped 2 bases, with 20 bases sitting between them. Germline values: CDR1 SEHNR, CDR2 FQNEAQ (reference sequence). The CDR3 totals 17 residues.

The rearrangement uses TRBV28 and TRBJ2-7; the D gene is possibly TRBD1 (5 bases). The length of the CDR3 is 13 residues. Germline values: CDR1 MDHEN, CDR2 SYDVKM. Trimming took 3 bases from V and 7 from J, leaving 13 bases between them. CDR3 region: CASSFQGWNEQYF. As DNA, the CDR3 is TGTGCCAGCAGTTTCCAGGGTTGGAATGAGCAGTACTTC.